This T cell receptor beta chain was sequenced during a study of T cell responses to AZD1222 COVID-19 vaccine. Profiling relied on immunoSEQ multiplex PCR, and the TCRdb table lists in-frame clones only, not all of them. The data contain some 150,000 clones, 85% to 95% of them singletons. Per germline, CDR1 MNHEY and CDR2 SMNVEV (reference sequence). This CDR3 is 13 amino acids long. The V end was cut by 3 bases, the J end by 11 bases, with 16 bases between. Regarding the study as a whole: It was only after the peak T cell response that any repertoires were sampled. As reported, nearly half of all spike-specific TCRs target variant regions that are unmutated.

Turning to this clone: What it recognizes is unknown.

This sequence joins TRBV27 and TRBJ1-1; D uncertain. The receptor was derived from an adult in good health. The source material was peripheral blood, sampled on day 0 of AZD1222 vaccination. The CDR3 region is CASSFPGGFEAFF. CDR3 nucleotide sequence: TGTGCCAGCAGTTTTCCTGGAGGCTTCGAGGCTTTCTTT.